This TCR beta chain stems from a study of identical twins. Only a few counts were recorded for this clonotype. Unique molecular identifiers were present on cDNA, and template switching added a universal primer site. TCRdb itself ran the 5' RACE reads through MiXCR, one entry per CDR3 protein. Here the sample spans some 630,000 distinct CDR3 sequences, about 7.1% being singletons. The CDR3 covers 13 residues. CDR1 and CDR2 from the germline V gene are SGHDT and YYEEEE. V lost 0 bases to trimming and J lost 4 bases, with 7 bases between them. The data were also submitted as part of a second study, on yellow fever vaccine responses in identical twins.

The source is a woman aged 18-29 years in good health. The V and J genes are TRBV5-6 and TRBJ2-5; D is unresolved. Sequencing input: PBMCs. This CDR3 is CASSLGPAETQYF. CDR3 coding DNA: TGTGCCAGCAGCTTGGGACCGGCAGAGACCCAGTACTTC.